These 9 T cell receptor beta chains were all obtained from the same sample, sequenced in a study of regulatory T cells in long-lasting Graves disease. The authors built TCR beta libraries using iRepertoire HTBI primers and Arm-PCR of CDR3 regions. TCRdb re-analysed the multiplex PCR reads in MiXCR, keeping a single row per CDR3 protein. The table includes 350,000 to 550,000 distinct CDR3 sequences, 11% to 15% detected once. As to time point: newly diagnosed GD, antithyroid drugs for less than 3 months. PBMC-extracted RNA yielded the TCR library. The sample was also linked to a second study, of T cells in Graves' hyperthyroidism and ophthalmopathy.

The sample here was peripheral blood mononuclear cells (PBMCs), taken at new diagnosis, from a patient treated with antithyroid drugs. The receptors shown here come from a woman aged 45-60 years with Graves disease.

The chain carries TRBV5-1 and TRBJ2-1, with 12 bases matching TRBD2. Germline V gene sequence: CDR1 SGHRS, CDR2 YFSETQ. Trimming at V came to 5 bases and at J to 5 bases, leaving 2 bases not matched to a gene. This CDR3 has 14 amino acids. The CDR3 DNA reads TGCGCCAGCAGAGGGACTAGCGGGCACAATGAGCAGTTCTTC. Its protein is CASRGTSGHNEQFF. Full variable domain (rest looked up from reference TRBV5-1 and TRBJ2-1): KAGVTQTPRYLIKTRGQQVTLSCSPISGHRSVSWYQQTPGQGLQFLFEYFSETQRNKGNFPGRFSGRQFSNSRSEMNVSTLELGDSALYLCASRGTSGHNEQFFGPGTRLTVL.

Concerning this clonotype itself: This likely reflects a read error, since a far larger clone is one base away. V and J are TRBV11-2 and TRBJ2-5, with TRBD1 matching 9 bases. The J call is doubtful: the DNA matches TRBJ2-1 better. The CDR3 loop spans 14 amino acids. CDR1 is SGHAT, CDR2 FQNNGV, per germline. The CDR3 here is CASSLGQGLYEQFF. The CDR3 coding sequence is TGTGCCAGCAGCTTGGGACAGGGACTCTACGAGCAGTTCTTC.

This clonotype was seen ten or more times. The rearrangement links TRBV5-1 to TRBJ1-1; TRBD1 aligns across 9 bases. With V trimmed by 2 bases and J by 3 bases, 2 bases remained unmatched. CDR1 is SGHRS, CDR2 YFSETQ, per germline. This CDR3 comprises 14 residues. CDR3 nucleotide sequence: TGCGCCAGCAGCTTACAGGGGGCCGACACTGAAGCTTTCTTT. Amino acids: CASSLQGADTEAFF.

This clonotype turned up a few times. The CDR3 DNA follows: TGTGCCAGCAGCTTGAAGGGTTCCTACGAGCAGTACTTC. It translates to CASSLKGSYEQYF. The chain is built from TRBV5-6 and TRBJ2-7, with D unresolved. The length of the CDR3 is 13 residues. Trimming cost V 1 base and J 1 base, with 6 bases left between them. Germline-derived CDR1 and CDR2 are SGHDT and YYEEEE.

The chain employs TRBV28 and TRBJ2-5, with TRBD2 matching 14 bases. CDR1 and CDR2 from the germline V gene are MDHEN and SYDVKM. J lost 2 bases, V lost 2 bases, and 10 bases had no gene match. This CDR3 spans 19 amino acids. The CDR3 protein is CASSLPAGLAGGKQETQYF. The CDR3 DNA reads TGTGCCAGCAGTTTACCGGCCGGACTAGCGGGAGGAAAGCAAGAGACCCAGTACTTC.

This clonotype has only a few counts. The chain is built from TRBV5-1 and TRBJ1-4, with D hard to call. From germline, CDR1 is SGHRS and CDR2 YFSETQ. Trimming left V 2 bases short and J 4 bases short, with 9 bases between. CDR3 length: 14 residues. CDR3 sequence reads: CASSFASYNEKLFF. The CDR3 nucleotides are TGCGCCAGCAGCTTTGCTTCCTATAATGAAAAACTGTTTTTT.

This clonotype was counted a few times. The chain combines TRBV7-9 with TRBJ2-7, with D maybe TRBD1 (6 bases). Germline V gene lookup returns CDR1 SEHNR and CDR2 FQNEAQ (reference sequence). The CDR3 contains 14 residues. V lost 5 bases and J 6 bases, leaving 17 bases between the germline ends. Here the CDR3 reads CASSLLDSRPEQYF. The CDR3 coding sequence is TGTGCCAGCAGCCTTCTGGACAGCCGACCCGAGCAGTACTTC. Full variable domain (rest looked up from reference TRBV7-9 and TRBJ2-7): DTGVSQNPRHKITKRGQNVTFRCDPISEHNRLYWYRQTLGQGPEFLTYFQNEAQLEKSRLLSDRFSAERPKGSFSTLEIQRTEQGDSAMYLCASSLLDSRPEQYFGPGTRLTVT.

This sequence joins TRBV18 and TRBJ2-5; perhaps TRBD1 as D (6 bases). The germline V and J ends were trimmed by 2 bases and 7 bases, with 14 bases remaining between them. Germline V gene sequence: CDR1 KGHSH, CDR2 LQKENI. The CDR3 consists of 14 residues. The CDR3 is CASSPLDSGGTQYF. In DNA, the CDR3 is TGTGCCAGCTCACCATTGGACAGTGGGGGGACCCAGTACTTC.

Worth noting for this clonotype: Given a much more abundant clone one base away, this may be a read error. For the CDR3, the DNA is TGTGCCGGCAGCGTTGAAGACAGGGGATATGGCTACACCTTC. Translation gives CAGSVEDRGYGYTF. V gene TRBV9 combines with J gene TRBJ1-2; 8 bases agree with TRBD1. The germline gives CDR1 SGDLS, CDR2 YYNGEE. The CDR3 spans 14 residues.